This record concerns one T cell receptor (beta chain) sequence. This clonotype has just one count. No cognate antigen has been identified for it. The sample holds no much larger clone one base away, and base qualities are not on file. This entry belongs to a study of T-cell memory formation after mild COVID-19 (dated by TCRdb to the early 2020s). Background for the entire study: Most TCR sequence clusters were specific to one of the two donors. In a couple of donors, T-cell clones that expanded and contracted after mild COVID-19 were followed by sequencing TCRalpha and TCRbeta repertoires longitudinally. The cohort was made up of two young adult volunteers, one female and one male, who were previously healthy.

Ficoll-Paque density gradient centrifugation was used to isolate PBMCs. Trimming removed 0 bases from V and 1 base from J, leaving 6 bases between the germline ends. Spanning cysteine to phenylalanine, the CDR3 consists of 14 amino acids. CDR3 DNA is the only sequence kept; it has 42 bases, read in frame from the first base. According to the germline V gene, CDR1 reads MNHEY and CDR2 reads SVGAGI. TCRdb records Illumina NovaSeq 6000 as the sequencer. Using 5'RACE with constant-segment primers, TCRalpha and TCRbeta cDNA libraries were constructed, with sample barcodes and unique molecular identifiers added in the process. Trizol reagent was used to extract RNA from every sample. Amplification of the libraries took two PCR steps, and the second step added a second sample barcode plus Illumina TruSeq adapters. Sequencing of libraries was performed on an Illumina NovaSeq with 2 x 150 bp paired-end reads. The authors' analysis ran thus. Reads were demultiplexed and collapsed into UMI-guided consensus sequences with migec v1.2.7. Using mixcr v2.1.11, the UMI consensuses were aligned to TRA and TRB V and J templates and assembled into clonotypes. Expanded or contracted clonotypes were those called significant by both edgeR and NoisET, with noise models trained on biological replicates. For edgeR calls, a false discovery rate-adjusted p below 0.01 and a log2 fold-change threshold of 1 were applied. PCA with hierarchical clustering of max-normalized trajectories of the 1000 most abundant clonotypes was used as exploratory dynamics analysis. Separately sequenced CD4+ and CD8+ repertoires were used to assign the CD4 or CD8 phenotype of responding clones. TCRdb passed the public sequencing reads through fastp at Q25 and MiXCR, retaining productive beta sequences. Rows are unified per CDR3 protein, each entry keeping the most common DNA and genes. The V and J calls and clone size come from TCRdb's table, not from the authors' own analysis. Here the sample has 150,000 to 200,000 distinct CDR3 sequences; roughly 17% occur a single time. The ten top clones hold 2% to 2.5% of the sample.

Results the study describes overall, beyond this receptor: The study included only two mild cases, and larger cohorts that include severe cases with pre-infection samples were judged to be necessary. Whether the second-wave clones peaking on day 37 were SARS-CoV-2 specific was not confirmed. Clones that contracted from day 15 to 85 showed balanced CD4/CD8 phenotypes, whereas a second wave of clones that expanded from day 15 to 37 leaned towards CD4+. Some responding clones were found in pre-infection memory, which suggests that pre-existing cross-reactive memory T cells took part in the SARS-CoV-2 response. Contracting CD4+ clones were found mainly in CM and EM memory subsets, while CD8+ clones were enriched in EMRA.

The clonotype originates from an adult woman who had mild COVID-19 (a few samples of this study predate the infection). The sample titles of this study are shuffled in the database, so cell type and time point are left out; the donor was told from shared clones. Material: PBMCs or a T cell subset sorted from them (not recorded which). The chain couples TRBV6-5 to TRBJ1-1, with the D gene too uncertain to name. The DNA sequence is as follows: TGTGCCAGCAGTTACTCGCACACGAACACTGAAGCTTTCTTT. Its translation reads: CASSYSHTNTEAFF.